Listed below are T cell receptor beta chains from one sample, sequenced in a study of blood T cell repertoires in COVID-19. The repertoire was sequenced with immunoSEQ multiplex PCR; TCRdb's copy has only in-frame clones and lacks some. The sample consists of about 350,000 clones, 91% of them appearing once. The sequenced sample was peripheral blood. The receptors were gathered from a young woman who had recovered from COVID-19. Each CDR3 is given with its conserved first and last residue. Fields, in order: CDR3 DNA, CDR3 protein, V gene, D gene, J gene, clone size. D genes are given only for firm matches. The size entry is marked missing in some rows and otherwise reads once, few, many or a size class.

TGTGCCACCAGTGATGATGTTCAGAATGAAAAACTGTTTTTT	CATSDDVQNEKLFF	TRBV24-1	.	TRBJ1-4	once
TGTGCCAGCAGTCCCTCTTTCGGGAGTCTTTACTCAGGGCAGTTCTTC	CASSPSFGSLYSGQFF	TRBV6-2/TRBV6-3	.	TRBJ2-1	.
TGTGCCAGCAGCTTAGTGCGGCAGGGGGCGACGGCTTTCTTT	CASSLVRQGATAFF	TRBV7-9	TRBD1	TRBJ1-1	.
TGTGCCTGGAGTCCCCGAGACAGGGGCCTTATTAGGGCTGAAGCTTTCTTT	CAWSPRDRGLIRAEAFF	TRBV30	TRBD1	TRBJ1-1	.
TGTGCCAGTAGTATCGGACTAGCGGGAGGGCCGGGATACAATGAGCAGTTCTTC	CASSIGLAGGPGYNEQFF	TRBV19	TRBD2	TRBJ2-1	.
TGTGCCAGCAGCCTCTACAGGGGCGTTTCCGACGGGGAGCTGTTTTTT	CASSLYRGVSDGELFF	TRBV11-2	TRBD1	TRBJ2-2	few
TGCGCCAGCAGCCCGGCGGGGGAAAAACTGTTTTTT	CASSPAGEKLFF	TRBV5-1	.	TRBJ1-4	few
TGTGCCAGCAGATCCATGGGCCAGTCCTACAATGAGCAGTTCTTC	CASRSMGQSYNEQFF	TRBV27	.	TRBJ2-1	.
TGTGCCAGCAGCTTAGTGGGTGGGGGTAGCGGAGAGACCCAGTACTTC	CASSLVGGGSGETQYF	TRBV7-9	.	TRBJ2-5	.
TGTGCCAGCAGTTACTCGGTCAGGGACAGGGGCTACAATGAGCAGTTCTTC	CASSYSVRDRGYNEQFF	TRBV6-2/TRBV6-3	TRBD1	TRBJ2-1	.
TGTGCCAGCAGCCAAGAGAACACTAACTATGGCTACACCTTC	CASSQENTNYGYTF	TRBV3-1/TRBV3-2	.	TRBJ1-2	.